The next 21 T cell receptor beta chains were all read from a single sample in a study of T-cell memory formation after mild COVID-19. TCRdb re-called the 5' RACE reads with MiXCR, one entry per CDR3 protein. The sample lists about 180,000 distinct CDR3 sequences; about 18% were seen once. Sample: PBMCs or a T cell subset sorted from them (not recorded which). Every receptor here comes from a man aged 18 to 30 who had mild COVID-19 (a few samples of this study predate the infection). Cell type and time point are not known.

The chain couples TRBV5-1 to TRBJ2-5; the match to TRBD2 covers 8 bases. The CDR3 has 15 amino acids. Germline CDR1 and CDR2: SGHRS and YFSETQ. Trimming cost V 2 bases and J 2 bases; bases outside gene matches: 5. CDR3 bases: TGCGCCAGCAGCTTTTCCGGGACTAGACAAGAGACCCAGTACTTC. As protein: CASSFSGTRQETQYF.

In its sample, this clonotype ranks as medium-sized. This chain joins TRBV7-9 and TRBJ2-1; 9 bases match TRBD2. Germline V gives CDR1 SEHNR, CDR2 FQNEAQ (reference sequence). The CDR3 consists of 16 residues. Losses at the gene ends were 2 bases for V and 1 base for J; bases not matched to a gene: 3. The CDR3: CASSLSLAGSYNEQFF. In DNA form, the CDR3 reads TGTGCCAGCAGCTTATCGCTAGCGGGGTCCTACAATGAGCAGTTCTTC.

This clonotype was seen a handful of times. J is TRBJ2-2 and V is TRBV24-1; D is perhaps TRBD2 (6 bases). V was trimmed by 4 bases and J by 1 base, leaving 9 bases between them. Germline CDR1 and CDR2: KGHDR and SFDVKD. The CDR3 runs to 15 residues. The CDR3 loop reads CATSDAGRNTGELFF. The CDR3 coding sequence is TGTGCCACCAGTGACGCCGGGAGGAACACCGGGGAGCTGTTTTTT.

This clonotype has a handful of counts. The chain joins TRBV6-5 to TRBJ1-3; D unresolved. There are 16 residues in the CDR3. Per germline, CDR1 MNHEY and CDR2 SVGAGI. The ends were cut back, 6 bases at V and 0 bases at J, with 15 bases in the middle. The DNA of the CDR3 is TGTGCCAGCAGCCTTCACCTGCCCTACTCTGGAAACACCATATATTTT. Translating gives CASSLHLPYSGNTIYF.

The chain uses TRBV6-1 and TRBJ1-2; 7 bases are a match to TRBD1. The CDR3 totals 13 residues. V lost 6 bases and J lost 7; bases outside the gene matches: 8. Germline V gene sequence: CDR1 MNHNS, CDR2 SASEGT. The CDR3 loop is CASRETGVGGYTF. CDR3 DNA: TGTGCCAGCAGGGAAACAGGGGTTGGTGGCTACACCTTC.

The J gene is TRBJ2-5, the V gene TRBV10-3; D might be TRBD1 or TRBD2, each matching 5 bases. The CDR3 has 11 residues. From germline, CDR1 is ENHRY and CDR2 SYGVKD. The V end lost 8 bases, the J end lost 5 bases, and 9 bases lay between the germline ends. CDR3 DNA sequence: TGTGCCATCTCTCGGGGCGAGACCCAGTACTTC. Translating it yields CAISRGETQYF.

This clonotype has more than one count but fewer than ten. The rearrangement links TRBV7-9 to TRBJ2-1, with D hard to call. Germline loops: CDR1 SEHNR, CDR2 FQNEAQ (reference sequence). V dropped 6 bases and J dropped 8 bases, with 8 bases sitting between them. The CDR3 length is 11 residues. The CDR3 here is CASRSRYEQFF. The CDR3 coding sequence is TGTGCCAGCAGATCTCGATATGAGCAGTTCTTC.

A few counts support this clonotype. The chain couples TRBV25-1 to TRBJ1-2; TRBD1 might be the D (5 bases). Germline CDR1 and CDR2: MGHDK and SYGVNS. The length of the CDR3 is 15 residues. V was clipped by 3 bases and J by 8 bases, with 19 bases between them. Written as DNA, the CDR3 is TGTGCCAGCAGTGATATGGCCGTTCGGGGCGGAGGCTACACCTTC. This gives the protein CASSDMAVRGGGYTF.

This clonotype was detected ten times or more. The chain couples TRBV5-1 to TRBJ1-2, with D unclear. This CDR3 region has 14 residues. Trimming pared 1 base from V and 0 bases from J, leaving 7 bases between. Looked up from germline, CDR1 is SGHRS and CDR2 is YFSETQ. The CDR3 region is CASSLPGANYGYTF. CDR3 sequence (DNA): TGCGCCAGCAGCTTGCCAGGAGCTAACTATGGCTACACCTTC.

The chain carries TRBV6-6 and TRBJ2-3; D gene unclear. Germline V lookup: CDR1 MNHNY, CDR2 SVGAGI (reference sequence). Trimming cost V 6 bases and J 2 bases, with 12 bases left between them. This CDR3 spans 14 amino acids. The CDR3 loop is CASSLTLYTDTQYF. As DNA, the CDR3 is TGTGCCAGCAGCCTTACACTATACACAGATACGCAGTATTTT.

The chain links TRBV29-1 to TRBJ2-5; tentative D call: TRBD1 (6 bases). Germline V gene sequence: CDR1 SQVTM, CDR2 ANQGSEA. V gave up 8 bases and J gave up 2 bases, with 15 bases separating them. This CDR3 contains 13 residues. The CDR3 nucleotides read TGCAGCTTCCGGACAGCACCACAAGAGACCCAGTACTTC. This gives the protein CSFRTAPQETQYF.

This clonotype has a handful of counts. The rearrangement joins TRBV5-1 to TRBJ1-6, with unresolved D. The CDR3 consists of 15 residues. Trimming left V 0 bases short and J 9 bases short, with 13 bases between. Germline CDR1 and CDR2: SGHRS and YFSETQ. Written as DNA, the CDR3 is TGCGCCAGCAGCTTGGAGTTTCTTGGGCGTTCACCCCTCCACTTT. It yields the protein CASSLEFLGRSPLHF.

The rearrangement links TRBV7-2 to TRBJ2-7; weak D call: TRBD1 (6 bases). V was shortened by 1 base and J by 4 bases, with 14 bases between the two germline ends. Germline loops: CDR1 SGHTA, CDR2 FQGNSA. The CDR3 consists of 15 residues. The CDR3 nucleotides are TGTGCCAGCAGCTTAGACAGGGCGGGTTTGTACGAGCAGTACTTC. Translated: CASSLDRAGLYEQYF.

In this sample, this clonotype turned up many times. V gene TRBV7-9 combines with J gene TRBJ2-3; D is uncertain. The CDR3 runs to 13 residues. Germline loops: CDR1 SEHNR, CDR2 FQNEAQ (reference sequence). The V and J ends lost 4 bases and 6 bases respectively, with 11 bases between them. CDR3 DNA: TGTGCCAGCAGCTGGCTAGGCCGGGATACGCAGTATTTT. This translates into CASSWLGRDTQYF.

The chain couples TRBV4-2 to TRBJ1-5, with D maybe TRBD1 (5 bases). Germline V lookup: CDR1 LGHNA, CDR2 YNFKEQ. The CDR3 consists of 14 residues. The V gene lost 1 base and the J gene lost 4 bases, with 8 bases spanning the gap. The CDR3 DNA follows: TGTGCCAGCAGCCAAGTCAGGGCTAATCAGCCCCAGCATTTT. It translates to CASSQVRANQPQHF.

This chain links TRBV5-1 with TRBJ2-3, with D tentatively TRBD1 (6 bases). Trimming pared 4 bases from V and 2 bases from J, leaving 11 bases between. The germline CDR1 and CDR2 sequences are SGHRS and YFSETQ. The CDR3 consists of 14 residues. Written as DNA, the CDR3 is TGCGCCAGCAGCCTAGGACAGATCACAGATACGCAGTATTTT. It is translated as CASSLGQITDTQYF.

The V and J genes are TRBV14 and TRBJ2-1, with D possibly called TRBD1 or TRBD2 (5 bases each). V was shortened by 8 bases and J by 8 bases, with 19 bases between the two germline ends. The CDR3 sequence is 14 residues long. In germline, CDR1 is SGHDN, CDR2 FVKESK. CDR3 nucleotides: TGTGCCAGCCAGGCATCGAGGGGAGTGGATGAGCAGTTCTTC. This sequence encodes CASQASRGVDEQFF.

This clonotype occurred a few times. The chain carries TRBV7-2 and TRBJ2-5; 11 bases align to TRBD2. In germline, CDR1 is SGHTA, CDR2 FQGNSA. J was trimmed by 4 bases and V by 5 bases; bases with no gene match: 9. The CDR3 has 16 amino acids. CDR3 in DNA: TGTGCCAGCAGCGCCCTACTAGCGGGGGCGGGAGAGACCCAGTACTTC. Protein sequence: CASSALLAGAGETQYF.

This clonotype was counted a few times. CDR3 protein: CASSLDPGDTQYF. Written as DNA, the CDR3 is TGTGCCAGCAGCTTAGACCCGGGCGATACGCAGTATTTT. The chain is built from TRBV7-2 and TRBJ2-3; D gene uncertain. This CDR3 spans 13 amino acids. The germline V gene encodes CDR1 SGHTA and CDR2 FQGNSA. V was pared by 1 base and J by 6 bases, with 8 bases between.

This rearrangement joins TRBV7-2 to TRBJ2-5; 7 bases align to TRBD2. CDR1 is SGHTA and CDR2 is FQGNSA in the germline V gene. J gave up 3 bases and V 6 bases, and 4 bases lay outside the gene matches. The CDR3 is made up of 13 amino acids. The DNA for the CDR3 is TGTGCCAGCAGGAATGCGGGGGAAGAGACCCAGTACTTC. Its protein is CASRNAGEETQYF.

The chain employs TRBV5-5 and TRBJ1-1; D is uncertain. This CDR3 is built from 15 residues. Trimming took off 4 bases at V and 1 base at J, with 14 bases between the two ends. Looked up from germline, CDR1 is SGHKS and CDR2 is YYEKEE (reference sequence). The CDR3 region is CASSPPLRENTEAFF. The CDR3 DNA sequence: TGTGCCAGCAGCCCCCCCCTTCGGGAGAACACTGAAGCTTTCTTT.